This T cell receptor beta chain was recovered during a study of T-cell memory formation after mild COVID-19. TCRdb reprocessed the 5' RACE reads via MiXCR and lists one record per CDR3 protein. The sample includes some 440,000 distinct CDR3 sequences, around 27% of them seen just once. Worth noting for this clonotype: The antigen remains undetermined.

Trimming took off 6 bases at V and 0 bases at J, with 18 bases between the two ends. The CDR3 consists of 17 residues. Per germline, CDR1 MDHEN and CDR2 SYDVKM. Whole-study findings and limits: Prior to infection, memory already included some responding clones, suggesting cross-reactive memory joined.

This TCR was sampled from an adult woman who had mild COVID-19 (a few samples of this study predate the infection). Cell type and time point are not known. Sample: PBMCs or a T cell subset sorted from them (not recorded which). This chain joins TRBV28 and TRBJ2-1, with D unresolved. The CDR3 nucleotides are TGTGCCAGCAGCCCAACCTGGAGTAGGACCTCCTACAATGAGCAGTTCTTC. It translates to CASSPTWSRTSYNEQFF.